One sample yielded the 3 T cell receptor beta chains listed below, sequenced in a study of blood T cell repertoires in COVID-19. Using immunoSEQ multiplex PCR, the repertoire was profiled, and TCRdb retains in-frame clones only, with some absent. The repertoire holds around 250,000 clones, with roughly 88% as singletons. Sequenced material: peripheral blood. Receptor source: a woman of 80 years or more with COVID-19, enrolled during active disease.

The chain recombines TRBV9 with TRBJ2-2; 9 nucleotides align to TRBD2. V shed 0 bases, J shed 6 bases, and the junction held 3 bases outside the gene matches. The CDR3 runs to 15 residues. Germline loops: CDR1 SGDLS, CDR2 YYNGEE. For the CDR3, the DNA is TGTGCCAGCAGCGTAGGCGGGGGGGCTTCCGGGGAGCTGTTTTTT. This gives the protein CASSVGGGASGELFF.

This clone was detected once. The sample has other DNA sequences that encode this CDR3 too. CDR3: CASSPGTGYGYTF. The CDR3 nucleotides read TGCGCCAGCAGTCCCGGGACAGGGTATGGCTACACCTTC. The chain recombines TRBV5-1 with TRBJ1-2; the match to TRBD1 covers 9 bases. CDR3 length: 13 amino acids. From germline, CDR1 is SGHRS and CDR2 YFSETQ. V lost 5 bases to trimming and J lost 5 bases; unmatched junction nucleotides: 4. The full variable domain, with the rest looked up from reference TRBV5-1 and TRBJ1-2, is KAGVTQTPRYLIKTRGQQVTLSCSPISGHRSVSWYQQTPGQGLQFLFEYFSETQRNKGNFPGRFSGRQFSNSRSEMNVSTLELGDSALYLCASSPGTGYGYTFGSGTRLTVV.

DNA of the CDR3: TGTGCCAGCAGCCCGAGTCTCTCTATAAACACCGGGGAGCTGTTTTTT. It codes for CASSPSLSINTGELFF. V is TRBV7-2 and J is TRBJ2-2, with D uncertain. The CDR3 contains 16 residues. V lost 5 bases and J 2 bases, leaving 15 bases between the germline ends. Germline V gene sequence: CDR1 SGHTA, CDR2 FQGNSA.